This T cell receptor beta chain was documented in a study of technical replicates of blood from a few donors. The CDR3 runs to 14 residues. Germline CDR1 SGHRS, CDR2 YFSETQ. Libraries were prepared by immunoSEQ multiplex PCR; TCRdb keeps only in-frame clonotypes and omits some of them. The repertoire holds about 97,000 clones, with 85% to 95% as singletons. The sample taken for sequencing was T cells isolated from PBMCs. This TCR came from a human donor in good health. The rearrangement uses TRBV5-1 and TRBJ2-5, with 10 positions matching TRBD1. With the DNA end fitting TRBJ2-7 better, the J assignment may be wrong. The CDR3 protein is CASSLGQGDPEQYF. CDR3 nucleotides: TGCGCCAGCAGCCTAGGACAGGGGGATCCCGAGCAGTACTTC.